One T cell receptor beta chain is described in this entry. Clones were read by immunoSEQ multiplex PCR, and TCRdb kept only the in-frame ones, dropping some. This sample has around 2.3 million clones; approximately 96% occur once, and the top ten carry around 0.13%. The entry originates in a study of shared clonotypes between healthy human individuals. Per the germline V gene, CDR1 is SGHDN and CDR2 is FVKESK. This CDR3 has 15 residues. J gave up 4 bases and V 4 bases, and 7 bases lay outside the gene matches. Material: naive CD4+ T cells sorted from blood. The subset is: CD45RA+ positively selected. The J gene is TRBJ2-7, the V gene TRBV14, with 10 bases fitting TRBD1. The sequence derives from a man between 18 and 29 years old in good health. The DNA of the CDR3 is TGTGCCAGCAGCCTATCCGGGACAGGGGCATACGAGCAGTACTTC. Translating gives CASSLSGTGAYEQYF.